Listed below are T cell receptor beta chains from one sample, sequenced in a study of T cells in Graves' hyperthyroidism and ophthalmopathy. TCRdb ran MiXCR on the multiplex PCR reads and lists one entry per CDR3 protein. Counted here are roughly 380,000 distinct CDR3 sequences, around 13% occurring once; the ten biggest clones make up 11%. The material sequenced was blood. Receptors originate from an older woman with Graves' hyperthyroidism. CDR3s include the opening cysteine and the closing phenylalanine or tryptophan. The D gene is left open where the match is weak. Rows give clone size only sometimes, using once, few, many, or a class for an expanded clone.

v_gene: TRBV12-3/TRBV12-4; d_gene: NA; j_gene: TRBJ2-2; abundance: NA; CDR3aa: CASGFFNTGELFF; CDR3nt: TGTGCCAGCGGATTTTTTAACACCGGGGAGCTGTTTTTT
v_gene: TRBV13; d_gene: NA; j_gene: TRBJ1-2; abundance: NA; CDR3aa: CASSQGGNNYGYTF; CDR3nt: TGTGCCAGCAGCCAAGGCGGAAACAACTATGGCTACACCTTC
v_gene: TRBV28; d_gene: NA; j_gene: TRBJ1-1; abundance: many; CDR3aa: CASTRSNTEAFF; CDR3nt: TGTGCCAGCACCCGATCGAACACTGAAGCTTTCTTT
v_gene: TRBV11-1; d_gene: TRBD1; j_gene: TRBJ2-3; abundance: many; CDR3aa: CASSKDRAADTQYF; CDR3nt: TGTGCCAGCAGCAAGGACAGGGCAGCAGATACGCAGTATTTT
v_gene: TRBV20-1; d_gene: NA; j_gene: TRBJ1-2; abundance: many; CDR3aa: CSAGSLRWDDGYTF; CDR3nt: TGCAGTGCGGGATCATTACGTTGGGACGATGGCTACACCTTC
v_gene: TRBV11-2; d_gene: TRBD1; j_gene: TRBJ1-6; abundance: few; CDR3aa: CASSFRGQDNSPLHF; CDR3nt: TGTGCCAGCAGCTTTCGGGGACAGGATAATTCACCCCTCCACTTT
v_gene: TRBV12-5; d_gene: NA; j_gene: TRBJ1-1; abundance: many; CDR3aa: CASGPRRGDTEAFF; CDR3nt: TGTGCTAGTGGTCCGCGGAGGGGGGACACTGAAGCTTTCTTT
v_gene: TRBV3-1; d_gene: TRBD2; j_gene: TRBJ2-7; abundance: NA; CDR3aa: CASSPGTGTSGMGEQYF; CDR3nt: TGTGCCAGCAGCCCTGGGACCGGGACTAGCGGGATGGGGGAGCAGTACTTC
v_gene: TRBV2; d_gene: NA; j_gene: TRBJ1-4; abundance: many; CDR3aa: CASGITNEKLFF; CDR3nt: TGTGCCAGCGGGATAACTAATGAAAAACTGTTTTTT
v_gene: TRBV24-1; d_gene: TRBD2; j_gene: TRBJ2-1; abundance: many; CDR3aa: CATSDTLGTSGGPSSYNEQFF; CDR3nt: TGTGCCACCAGTGACACCCTTGGGACTAGCGGGGGACCTAGCTCCTACAATGAGCAGTTCTTC
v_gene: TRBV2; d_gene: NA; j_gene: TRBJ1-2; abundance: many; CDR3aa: CASRGGQSYGYTF; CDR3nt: TGTGCCAGCAGGGGTGGACAGAGCTATGGCTACACCTTC
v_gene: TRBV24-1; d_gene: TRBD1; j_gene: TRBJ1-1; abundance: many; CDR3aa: CATQPRGQTEAFF; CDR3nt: TGTGCCACCCAACCCAGGGGACAGACTGAAGCTTTCTTT
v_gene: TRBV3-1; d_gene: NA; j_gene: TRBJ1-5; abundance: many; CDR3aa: CASSQERIGICDQPQHF; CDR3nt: TGTGCCAGCAGCCAAGAGAGGATAGGGATTTGCGATCAGCCCCAGCATTTT
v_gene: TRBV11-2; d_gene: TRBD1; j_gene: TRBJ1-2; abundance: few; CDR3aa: CASSLEGTGAAITF; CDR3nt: TGTGCCAGCAGCTTAGAAGGGACAGGGGCCGCTATCACCTTC
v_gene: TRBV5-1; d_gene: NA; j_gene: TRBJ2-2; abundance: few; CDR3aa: CASSYPQGYGELFF; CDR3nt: TGCGCCAGCAGCTACCCCCAGGGTTACGGGGAGCTGTTTTTT
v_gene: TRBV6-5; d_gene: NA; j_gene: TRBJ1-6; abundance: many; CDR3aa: CASSYSWDRDLALHF; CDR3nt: TGTGCCAGCAGTTACTCATGGGACCGCGATTTGGCCCTCCACTTT
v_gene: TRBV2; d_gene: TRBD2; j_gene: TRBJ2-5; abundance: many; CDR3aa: CASRRGIQETQYF; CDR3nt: TGTGCCAGCAGGCGGGGGATACAAGAGACCCAGTACTTC
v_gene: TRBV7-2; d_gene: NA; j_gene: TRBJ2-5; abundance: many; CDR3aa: CASSQAGAGKTQYF; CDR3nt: TGTGCCAGCAGTCAGGCAGGAGCCGGGAAGACCCAGTACTTC
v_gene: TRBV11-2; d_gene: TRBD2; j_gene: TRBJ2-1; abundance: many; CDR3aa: CASRSGLAGPYNEQFF; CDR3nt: TGTGCCAGCAGGTCGGGACTAGCGGGACCCTACAATGAGCAGTTCTTC
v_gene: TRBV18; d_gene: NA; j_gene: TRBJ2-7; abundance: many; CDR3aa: CASSPNLYEQYF; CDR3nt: TGTGCCAGCTCACCGAATCTCTACGAGCAGTACTTC
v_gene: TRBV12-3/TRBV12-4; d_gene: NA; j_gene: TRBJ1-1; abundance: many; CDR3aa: CASSFGHVGNTEAFF; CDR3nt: TGTGCCAGCAGTTTCGGGCACGTAGGGAACACTGAAGCTTTCTTT
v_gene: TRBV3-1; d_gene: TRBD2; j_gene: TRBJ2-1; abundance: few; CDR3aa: CASSPLAGLYNEQFF; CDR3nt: TGTGCCAGCAGCCCGCTAGCGGGCCTTTACAATGAGCAGTTCTTC
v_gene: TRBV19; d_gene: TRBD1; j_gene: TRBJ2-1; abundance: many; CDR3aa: CASSIGARGLDREQFF; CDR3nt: TGTGCCAGTAGTATTGGAGCCAGGGGGCTAGACAGGGAGCAGTTCTTC
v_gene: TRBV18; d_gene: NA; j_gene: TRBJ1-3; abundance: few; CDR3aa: CASSPGGTAGNTIYF; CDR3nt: TGTGCCAGCTCACCAGGGGGGACCGCTGGAAACACCATATATTTT
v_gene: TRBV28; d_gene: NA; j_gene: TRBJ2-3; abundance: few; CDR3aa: CASSFLPGTIGDTQYF; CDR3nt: TGTGCCAGCAGTTTTCTTCCTGGGACGATAGGAGATACGCAGTATTTT
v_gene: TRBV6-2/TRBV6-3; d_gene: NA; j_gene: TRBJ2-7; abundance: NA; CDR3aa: CASSYHRSGYEQYF; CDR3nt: TGTGCCAGCAGTTACCACAGGAGTGGCTACGAGCAGTACTTC
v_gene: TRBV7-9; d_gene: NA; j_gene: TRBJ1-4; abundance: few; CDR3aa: CASSPQGVGGEKLFF; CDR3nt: TGTGCCAGCAGCCCACAAGGAGTTGGGGGTGAAAAACTGTTTTTT
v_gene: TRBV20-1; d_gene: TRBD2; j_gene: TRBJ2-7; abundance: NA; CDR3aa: CSARVASGNDEQYF; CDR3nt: TGCAGTGCTAGAGTGGCTAGCGGGAATGACGAGCAGTACTTC
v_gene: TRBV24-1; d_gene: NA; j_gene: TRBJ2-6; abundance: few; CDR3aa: CATSAPPNSGANVLTF; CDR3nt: TGTGCCACCAGTGCCCCTCCTAACTCTGGGGCCAACGTCCTGACTTTC
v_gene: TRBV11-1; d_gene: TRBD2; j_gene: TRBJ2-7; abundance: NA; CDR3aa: CASSLAAGTSGMGEQYF; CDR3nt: TGTGCCAGCAGCTTAGCGGCCGGGACTAGCGGGATGGGGGAGCAGTACTTC
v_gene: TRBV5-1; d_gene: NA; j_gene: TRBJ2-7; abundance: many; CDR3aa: CASSLEWGSNYEQYF; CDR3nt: TGCGCCAGCAGCTTGGAGTGGGGGAGTAACTACGAGCAGTACTTC
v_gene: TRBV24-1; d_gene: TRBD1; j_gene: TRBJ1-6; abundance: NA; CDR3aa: CATSDSGTGNSPLHF; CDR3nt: TGTGCCACCAGTGATTCTGGGACAGGGAATTCACCCCTCCACTTT
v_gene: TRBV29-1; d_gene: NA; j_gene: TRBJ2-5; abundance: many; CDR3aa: CSVAELQETQYF; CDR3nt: TGCAGCGTGGCGGAGCTCCAAGAGACCCAGTACTTC
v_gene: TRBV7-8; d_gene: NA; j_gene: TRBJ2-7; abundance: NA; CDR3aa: CASSPRDTGSEQYF; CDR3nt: TGTGCCAGCAGCCCCCGGGACACGGGGAGTGAGCAGTACTTC
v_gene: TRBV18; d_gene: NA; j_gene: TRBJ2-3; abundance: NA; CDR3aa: CASSPAHTDTQYF; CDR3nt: TGTGCCAGCTCACCTGCGCATACAGATACGCAGTATTTT
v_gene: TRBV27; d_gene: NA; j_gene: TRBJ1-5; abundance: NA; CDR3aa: CASSLFRGDQPQHF; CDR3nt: TGTGCCAGCAGTTTATTTAGGGGGGATCAGCCCCAGCATTTT
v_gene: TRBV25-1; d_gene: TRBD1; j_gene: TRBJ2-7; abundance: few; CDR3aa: CASSEWDSYEQYF; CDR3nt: TGTGCCAGCAGTGAATGGGACAGCTACGAGCAGTACTTC
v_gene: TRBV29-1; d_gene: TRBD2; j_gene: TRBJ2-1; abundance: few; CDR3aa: CSVMGHLAGAGYNEQFF; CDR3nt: TGCAGCGTCATGGGGCACCTAGCGGGAGCGGGTTACAATGAGCAGTTCTTC
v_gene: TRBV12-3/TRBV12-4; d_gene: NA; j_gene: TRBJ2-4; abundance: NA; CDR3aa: CASSLGSDIQYF; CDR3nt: TGTGCCAGCAGTTTAGGGTCAGACATTCAGTACTTC
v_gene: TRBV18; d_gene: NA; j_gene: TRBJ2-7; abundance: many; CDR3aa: CASSNSGPYEQYF; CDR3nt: TGTGCCAGCTCAAACAGTGGACCATACGAGCAGTACTTC
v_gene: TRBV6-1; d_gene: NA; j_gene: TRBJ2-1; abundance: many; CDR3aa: CASSGRFYNEQFF; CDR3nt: TGTGCCAGCAGTGGTCGGTTTTACAATGAGCAGTTCTTC
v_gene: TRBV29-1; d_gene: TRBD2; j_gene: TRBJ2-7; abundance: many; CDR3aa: CSVESGRDGYEQYF; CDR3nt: TGCAGCGTTGAGAGCGGGAGGGACGGCTACGAGCAGTACTTC
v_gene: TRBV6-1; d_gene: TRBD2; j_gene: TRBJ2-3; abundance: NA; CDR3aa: CASRRSGMGTDTQYF; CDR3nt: TGTGCCAGCAGACGAAGCGGGATGGGGACAGATACGCAGTATTTT
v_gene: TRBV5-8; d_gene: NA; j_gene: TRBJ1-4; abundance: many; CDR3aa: CASSAGGRTEKLFF; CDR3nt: TGTGCCAGCAGTGCTGGGGGACGGACTGAAAAACTGTTTTTT
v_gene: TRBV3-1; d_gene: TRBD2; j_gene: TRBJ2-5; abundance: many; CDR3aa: CASSQVGLAGNQETQYF; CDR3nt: TGTGCCAGCAGCCAAGTGGGACTAGCGGGGAACCAAGAGACCCAGTACTTC
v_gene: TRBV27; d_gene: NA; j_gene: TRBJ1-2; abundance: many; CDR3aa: CASSYPSTDNYGYTF; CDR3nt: TGTGCCAGCAGTTACCCATCGACAGATAACTATGGCTACACCTTC
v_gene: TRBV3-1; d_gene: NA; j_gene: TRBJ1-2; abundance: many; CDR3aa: CASSFTGKVVYGYTF; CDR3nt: TGTGCCAGCAGCTTTACAGGGAAGGTCGTCTATGGCTACACCTTC
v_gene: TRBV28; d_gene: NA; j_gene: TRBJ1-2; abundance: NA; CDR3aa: CASKEGQRGYTF; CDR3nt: TGTGCCAGCAAGGAGGGTCAGCGTGGCTACACCTTC